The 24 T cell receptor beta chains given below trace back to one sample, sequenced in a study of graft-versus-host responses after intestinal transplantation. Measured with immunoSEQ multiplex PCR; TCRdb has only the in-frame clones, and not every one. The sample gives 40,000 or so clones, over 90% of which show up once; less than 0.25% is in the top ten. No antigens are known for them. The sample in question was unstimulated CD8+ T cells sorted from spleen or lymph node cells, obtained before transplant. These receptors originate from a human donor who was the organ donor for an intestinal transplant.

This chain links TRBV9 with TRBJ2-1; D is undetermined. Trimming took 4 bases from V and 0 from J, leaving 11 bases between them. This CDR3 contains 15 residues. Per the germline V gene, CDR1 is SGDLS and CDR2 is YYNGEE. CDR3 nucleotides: TGTGCCAGCAGCCCCCGATCGAGCTCCTACAATGAGCAGTTCTTC. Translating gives CASSPRSSSYNEQFF.

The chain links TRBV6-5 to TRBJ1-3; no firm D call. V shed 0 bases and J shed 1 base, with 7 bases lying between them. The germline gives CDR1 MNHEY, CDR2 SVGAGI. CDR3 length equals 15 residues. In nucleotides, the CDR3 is TGTGCCAGCAGTTACTCTAGGGAGTCTGGAAACACCATATATTTT. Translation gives CASSYSRESGNTIYF.

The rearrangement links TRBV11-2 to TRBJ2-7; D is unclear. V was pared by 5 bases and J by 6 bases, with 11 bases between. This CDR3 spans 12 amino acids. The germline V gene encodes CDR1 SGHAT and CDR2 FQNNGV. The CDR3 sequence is CASSRLFSEQYF. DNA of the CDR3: TGTGCCAGCAGCCGGCTATTCTCCGAGCAGTACTTC.

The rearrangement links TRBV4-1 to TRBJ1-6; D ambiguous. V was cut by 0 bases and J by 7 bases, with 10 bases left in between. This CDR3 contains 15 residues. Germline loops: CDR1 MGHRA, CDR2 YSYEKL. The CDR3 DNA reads TGCGCCAGCAGCCAAGATCCCAGTGCCAATTCACCCCTCCACTTT. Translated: CASSQDPSANSPLHF.

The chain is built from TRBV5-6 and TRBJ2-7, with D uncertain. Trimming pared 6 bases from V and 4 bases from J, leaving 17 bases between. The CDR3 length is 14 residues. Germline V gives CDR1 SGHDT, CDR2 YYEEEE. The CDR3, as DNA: TGTGCCAGCACCGACGGCAACAAGGCGTACGAGCAGTACTTC. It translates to CASTDGNKAYEQYF.

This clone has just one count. CDR3 sequence (DNA): TGTGCCAGCAGCCGGGCAGGGAACAATCAGCCCCAGCATTTT. This encodes CASSRAGNNQPQHF. V gene TRBV27 combines with J gene TRBJ1-5; D perhaps matches TRBD1 (5 bases). V lost 6 bases and J lost 3, with 12 bases in between. Germline CDR1 and CDR2: MNHEY and SMNVEV (reference sequence). The CDR3 sequence is 14 residues long.

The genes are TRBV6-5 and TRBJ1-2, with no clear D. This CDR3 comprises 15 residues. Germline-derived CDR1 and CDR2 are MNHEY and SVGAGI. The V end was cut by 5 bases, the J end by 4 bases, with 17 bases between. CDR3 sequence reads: CASSPISEAFYGYTF. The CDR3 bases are TGTGCCAGCAGTCCAATTTCTGAGGCTTTCTATGGCTACACCTTC.

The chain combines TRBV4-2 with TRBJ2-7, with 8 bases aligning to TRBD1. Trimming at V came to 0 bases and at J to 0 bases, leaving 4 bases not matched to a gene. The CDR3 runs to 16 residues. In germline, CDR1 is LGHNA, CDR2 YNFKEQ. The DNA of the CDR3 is TGTGCCAGCAGCCAAGAGACAGGGGCGAGCTCCTACGAGCAGTACTTC. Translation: CASSQETGASSYEQYF.

CDR3 coding DNA: TGTGCCAGTACAGGGGGCCACGAGCAGTACTTC. Translated, it gives CASTGGHEQYF. This sequence joins TRBV6-1 and TRBJ2-7; 9 bases are shared with TRBD1. Germline-derived CDR1 and CDR2 are MNHNS and SASEGT. V dropped 9 bases and J dropped 5; count of bases not matched to a gene: 2. The CDR3 runs 11 residues.

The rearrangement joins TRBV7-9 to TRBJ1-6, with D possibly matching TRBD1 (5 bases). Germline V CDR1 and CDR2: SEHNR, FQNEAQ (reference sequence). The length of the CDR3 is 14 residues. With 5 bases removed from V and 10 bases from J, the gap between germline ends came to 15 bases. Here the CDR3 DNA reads TGTGCCAGCAGCCTTGACAGCGACGCGTCACCCCTCCACTTT. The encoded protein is CASSLDSDASPLHF.

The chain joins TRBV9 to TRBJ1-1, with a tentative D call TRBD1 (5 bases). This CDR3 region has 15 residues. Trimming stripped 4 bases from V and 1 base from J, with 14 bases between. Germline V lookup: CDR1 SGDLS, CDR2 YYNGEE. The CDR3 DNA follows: TGTGCCAGCAGCCTATGGGGGGACCCGAACACTGAAGCTTTCTTT. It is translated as CASSLWGDPNTEAFF.

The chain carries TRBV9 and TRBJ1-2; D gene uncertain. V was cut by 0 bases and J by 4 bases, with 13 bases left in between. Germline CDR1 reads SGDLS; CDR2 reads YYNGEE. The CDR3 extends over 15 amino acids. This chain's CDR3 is CASSVGGHPLYGYTF. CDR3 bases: TGTGCCAGCAGCGTAGGGGGTCACCCCCTCTATGGCTACACCTTC.

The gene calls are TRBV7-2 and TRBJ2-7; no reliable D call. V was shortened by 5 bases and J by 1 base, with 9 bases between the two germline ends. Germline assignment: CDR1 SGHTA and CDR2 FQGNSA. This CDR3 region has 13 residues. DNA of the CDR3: TGTGCCAGCAGCCCTCATGGTTCCTACGAGCAGTACTTC. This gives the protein CASSPHGSYEQYF.

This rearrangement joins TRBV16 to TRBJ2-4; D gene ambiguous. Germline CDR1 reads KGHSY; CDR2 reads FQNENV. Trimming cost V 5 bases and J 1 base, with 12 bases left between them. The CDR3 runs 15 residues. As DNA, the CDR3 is TGTGCCAGCAGCTTTGGCGTGGGGGCCAAAAACATTCAGTACTTC. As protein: CASSFGVGAKNIQYF.

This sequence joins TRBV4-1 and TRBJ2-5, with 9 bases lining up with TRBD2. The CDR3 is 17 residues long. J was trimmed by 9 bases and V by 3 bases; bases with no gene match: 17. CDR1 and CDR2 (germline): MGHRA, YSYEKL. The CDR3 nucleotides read TGCGCCAGCAGCCACTCGGTGATAGCGGGGGACCGGGGGGCCCAGTACTTC. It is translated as CASSHSVIAGDRGAQYF.

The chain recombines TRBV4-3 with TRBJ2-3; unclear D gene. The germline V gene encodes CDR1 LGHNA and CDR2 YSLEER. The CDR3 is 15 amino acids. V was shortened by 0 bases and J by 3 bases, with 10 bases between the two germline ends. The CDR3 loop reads CASSQDWLVTDTQYF. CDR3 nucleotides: TGCGCCAGCAGCCAAGATTGGCTAGTGACAGATACGCAGTATTTT.

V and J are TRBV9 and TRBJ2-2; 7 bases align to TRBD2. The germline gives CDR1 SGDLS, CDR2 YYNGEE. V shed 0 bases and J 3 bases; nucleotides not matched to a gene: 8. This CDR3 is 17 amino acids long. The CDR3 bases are TGTGCCAGCAGCGTAGGTGCCAGCGGGGTGTACACCGGGGAGCTGTTTTTT. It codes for CASSVGASGVYTGELFF.

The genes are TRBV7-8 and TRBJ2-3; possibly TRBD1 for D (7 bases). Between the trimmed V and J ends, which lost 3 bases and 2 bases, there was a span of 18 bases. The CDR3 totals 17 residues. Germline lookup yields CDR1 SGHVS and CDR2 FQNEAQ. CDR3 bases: TGTGCCAGCAGCTTCAGGGGGGTAGGGACCCTCACAGATACGCAGTATTTT. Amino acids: CASSFRGVGTLTDTQYF.

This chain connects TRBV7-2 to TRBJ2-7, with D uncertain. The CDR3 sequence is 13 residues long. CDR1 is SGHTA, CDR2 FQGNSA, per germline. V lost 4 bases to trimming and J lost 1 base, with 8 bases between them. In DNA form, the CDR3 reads TGTGCCAGCAGCTCTACACCATCCTACGAGCAGTACTTC. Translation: CASSSTPSYEQYF.

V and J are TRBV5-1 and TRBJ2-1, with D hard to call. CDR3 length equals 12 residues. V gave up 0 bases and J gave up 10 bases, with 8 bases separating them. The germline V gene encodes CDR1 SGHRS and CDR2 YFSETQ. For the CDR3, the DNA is TGCGCCAGCAGCTTGGCTGGACCGGAGCAGTTCTTC. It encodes CASSLAGPEQFF.

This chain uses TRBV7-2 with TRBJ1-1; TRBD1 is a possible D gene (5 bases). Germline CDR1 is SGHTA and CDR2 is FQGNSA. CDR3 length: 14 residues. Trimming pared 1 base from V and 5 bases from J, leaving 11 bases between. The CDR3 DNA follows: TGTGCCAGCAGCTTAGACCGGGGGGGGACTGAAGCTTTCTTT. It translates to CASSLDRGGTEAFF.

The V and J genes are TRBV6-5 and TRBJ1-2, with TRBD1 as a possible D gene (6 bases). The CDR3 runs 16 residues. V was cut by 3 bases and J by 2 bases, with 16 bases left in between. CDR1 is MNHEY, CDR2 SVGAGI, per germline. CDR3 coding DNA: TGTGCCAGCAGTTATGTACCAGGGGACCTAAACTATGGCTACACCTTC. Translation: CASSYVPGDLNYGYTF.

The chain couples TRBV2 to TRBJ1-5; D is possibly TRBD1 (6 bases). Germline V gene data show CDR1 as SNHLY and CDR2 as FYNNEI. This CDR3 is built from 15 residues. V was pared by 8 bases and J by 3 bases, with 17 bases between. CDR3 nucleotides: TGTGCCAGCCAAGACTACAGGGAAAACAATCAGCCCCAGCATTTT. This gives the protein CASQDYRENNQPQHF.

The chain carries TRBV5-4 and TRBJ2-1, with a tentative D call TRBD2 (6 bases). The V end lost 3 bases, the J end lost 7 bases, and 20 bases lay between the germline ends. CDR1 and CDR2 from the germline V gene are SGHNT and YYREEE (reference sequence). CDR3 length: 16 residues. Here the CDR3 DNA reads TGTGCCAGCAGCTCCCCTCCCGGGGGATACGGGAATGAGCAGTTCTTC. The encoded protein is CASSSPPGGYGNEQFF.